This entry concerns a single T cell receptor (beta chain). The antigen remains unidentified. Germline CDR1 is SGHRS and CDR2 is YFSETQ. The CDR3 loop spans 13 amino acids. Trimming cost V 0 bases and J 8 bases, with 11 bases left between them. Time point reported: sample taken at primary tumor resection. The authors sequenced whole RNA from tumor, nontumor lung or frozen PBMC without sorting. Untreated early-stage non-small cell lung cancer patients, 72 in total, were the donors. The data were taken from a study of spatial heterogeneity in lung cancer. Study-wide background: Raw sequencing reads included, on average, more than 8.5 appearances of each unique TCR and UMI combination. General study points: Ubiquitous expanded tumor TCRs surfaced in blood more at resection than they did at follow-up.

Each TCR cDNA molecule carried a unique molecular identifier. A single record per CDR3 protein comes from TCRdb applying MiXCR to the 5' RACE reads. The repertoire holds roughly 40,000 distinct CDR3 sequences, with 6.5% to 8% as singletons. The sample consisted of PBMCs, taken at surgery. This receptor was identified in a female donor with early-stage non-small cell lung cancer. V and J are TRBV5-1 and TRBJ1-2, with TRBD1 as a possible D gene (6 bases). The CDR3 region is CASSLEQGNGYTF. The CDR3 coding sequence is TGCGCCAGCAGCTTGGAACAGGGAAACGGCTACACCTTC.